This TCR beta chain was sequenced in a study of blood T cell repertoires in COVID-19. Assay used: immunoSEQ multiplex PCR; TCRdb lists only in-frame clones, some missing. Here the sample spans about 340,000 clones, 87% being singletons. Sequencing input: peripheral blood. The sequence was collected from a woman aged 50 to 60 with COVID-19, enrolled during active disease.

The CDR3 coding sequence is TGTGCCAGCAGCTTAGCGCGTATGGCGACTAGCACAGATACGCAGTATTTT. This translates into CASSLARMATSTDTQYF. The chain has TRBV7-9 and TRBJ2-3, with D uncertain. Germline V lookup: CDR1 SEHNR, CDR2 FQNEAQ (reference sequence). Trimming shortened V by 0 bases and J by 0 bases, and 13 bases separated the two germline ends. CDR3 length equals 17 residues.